Listed here are 8 T cell receptor beta chains from one sample, sequenced in a study of shared clonotypes between healthy human individuals. Some clones are missing from TCRdb's copy, which holds only in-frame ones; the method was immunoSEQ multiplex PCR. The repertoire holds about 1 million clones, around 76% seen once, with 1.4% in the top ten. The sequenced sample consisted of memory CD4+ T cells sorted from blood. Subset specified: CD45RA-negative fraction. These receptors were taken from a man aged 18-30 years in good health.

The CDR3 is CASSLGPGLAGGDTQYF. The DNA of the CDR3 is TGTGCCAGCAGTCTCGGCCCGGGACTAGCGGGGGGGGATACGCAGTATTTT. This chain uses TRBV27 with TRBJ2-3; 16 nucleotides line up with TRBD2. CDR3 length: 17 amino acids. Looked up from germline, CDR1 is MNHEY and CDR2 is SMNVEV (reference sequence). Trimming cost V 5 bases and J 6 bases; bases outside gene matches: 8.

This clone has just one count. The chain uses TRBV7-2 and TRBJ2-5; D uncertain. The CDR3 runs 13 residues. Deletions cut 5 bases from V and 3 bases from J, with 10 bases between. Germline CDR1 reads SGHTA; CDR2 reads FQGNSA. The chain's CDR3 is CASSTVEKETQYF. CDR3 nucleotide sequence: TGTGCCAGCAGCACCGTTGAGAAAGAGACCCAGTACTTC.

The rearrangement links TRBV10-3 to TRBJ2-2; a weak D match, TRBD2 (6 bases). The germline V and J ends were trimmed by 8 bases and 9 bases, with 19 bases remaining between them. Germline V lookup: CDR1 ENHRY, CDR2 SYGVKD. This CDR3 comprises 14 residues. CDR3 bases: TGTGCCATCGGGGTGGAGGGAGGCTCCAGGGAGCTGTTTTTT. Translation: CAIGVEGGSRELFF.

This clone was seen a few times. V and J are TRBV2 and TRBJ1-1; TRBD1 matches 8 bases. This CDR3 has 15 residues. J was trimmed by 4 bases and V by 7 bases; bases with no gene match: 11. Germline values: CDR1 SNHLY, CDR2 FYNNEI. The DNA of the CDR3 is TGTGCCAGCACCATCGGGCAGGGGGCTGGCACTGAAGCTTTCTTT. Its protein product is CASTIGQGAGTEAFF.

The rearrangement uses TRBV11-2 and TRBJ2-1; maybe TRBD2 (6 bases). Trimming removed 4 bases from V and 5 bases from J, with 15 bases in between. Germline V gives CDR1 SGHAT, CDR2 FQNNGV. The CDR3 covers 15 residues. The CDR3, as DNA: TGTGCCAGCAGCTCTGTCGGGAGAGGGGACAATGAGCAGTTCTTC. Translating gives CASSSVGRGDNEQFF.

This clone was observed once. CDR3 DNA sequence: TGTGCCAGCAGCTTATTACGCGGGAGTTTGTCAGATACGCAGTATTTT. Protein product: CASSLLRGSLSDTQYF. The rearrangement joins TRBV7-9 to TRBJ2-3; 7 nucleotides match TRBD2. Germline V CDR1 and CDR2: SEHNR, FQNEAQ (reference sequence). This CDR3 is built from 16 residues. V gave up 2 bases and J gave up 4 bases; unmatched junction bases: 9. The full variable domain, completed using reference TRBV7-9 and TRBJ2-3, is DTGVSQNPRHKITKRGQNVTFRCDPISEHNRLYWYRQTLGQGPEFLTYFQNEAQLEKSRLLSDRFSAERPKGSFSTLEIQRTEQGDSAMYLCASSLLRGSLSDTQYFGPGTRLTVL.

The J gene is TRBJ2-1, the V gene TRBV6-1, with D possibly being TRBD1 or TRBD2 (5 bases each). This CDR3 is 15 amino acids long. Deletions cut 5 bases from V and 8 bases from J, with 19 bases between. Per the germline V gene, CDR1 is MNHNS and CDR2 is SASEGT. The CDR3 bases are TGTGCCAGCAGTAACCCGGGGCAGGCGGCCCATGAGCAGTTCTTC. It specifies CASSNPGQAAHEQFF.

The chain has TRBV11-2 and TRBJ1-2; D not resolved. Germline CDR1 reads SGHAT; CDR2 reads FQNNGV. The ends were cut back, 0 bases at V and 4 bases at J, with 15 bases in the middle. The CDR3 extends over 16 amino acids. CDR3: CASSLEGRRIFYGYTF. The DNA for the CDR3 is TGTGCCAGCAGCTTAGAGGGGAGGCGGATCTTCTATGGCTACACCTTC.